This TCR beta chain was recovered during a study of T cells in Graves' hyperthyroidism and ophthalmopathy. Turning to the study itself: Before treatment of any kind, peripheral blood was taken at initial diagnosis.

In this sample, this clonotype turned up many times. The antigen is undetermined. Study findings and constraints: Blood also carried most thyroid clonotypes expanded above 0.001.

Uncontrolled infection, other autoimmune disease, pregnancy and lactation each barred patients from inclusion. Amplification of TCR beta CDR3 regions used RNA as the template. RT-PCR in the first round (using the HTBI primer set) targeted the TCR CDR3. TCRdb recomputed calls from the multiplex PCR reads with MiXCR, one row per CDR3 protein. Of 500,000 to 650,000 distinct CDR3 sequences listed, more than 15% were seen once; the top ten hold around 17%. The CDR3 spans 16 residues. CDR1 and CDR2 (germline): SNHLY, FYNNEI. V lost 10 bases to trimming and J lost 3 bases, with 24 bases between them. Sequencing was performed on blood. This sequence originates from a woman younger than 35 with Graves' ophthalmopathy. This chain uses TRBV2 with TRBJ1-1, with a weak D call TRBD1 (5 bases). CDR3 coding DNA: TGTGCCACCCTGAGAGTTGGCAGAAGGGGCGACACTGAAGCTTTCTTT. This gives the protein CATLRVGRRGDTEAFF.